This T cell receptor (beta chain) derives from a study of identical twins. A single record per CDR3 protein comes from TCRdb applying MiXCR to the 5' RACE reads. In the table there are 200,000 to 300,000 distinct CDR3 sequences, approximately 7.3% of which are singletons. CDR1 and CDR2 (germline): MRHNA, SNTAGT. Between the trimmed V and J ends, which lost 0 bases and 6 bases, there was a span of 7 bases. This CDR3 spans 13 amino acids. This clonotype was seen ten or more times. The data also belong to a second study, concerning yellow fever vaccine responses in identical twins.

The chain employs TRBV6-4 and TRBJ2-3; unclear D gene. Source material: CD8+ T cells sorted from blood. The sequence was obtained from a woman aged 18-29 years in good health. The DNA for the CDR3 is TGTGCCAGCAGTGACTCTGAGAGGGATACGCAGTATTTT. Translating gives CASSDSERDTQYF.